The TCR beta chain under discussion was sequenced for a study of CD8 T cells in ankylosing spondylitis. General observations from the study: Disease-linked clones reportedly showed significant enrichment in matched ankylosing spondylitis synovial fluid.

This clonotype was counted at least ten times. Its antigen is unknown. Germline V gene lookup returns CDR1 GTSNPN and CDR2 SVGIG (reference sequence). J was trimmed by 4 bases and V by 2 bases; bases with no gene match: 5. This CDR3 comprises 14 residues. MiXCR, applied by TCRdb to the 5' RACE reads, yields one record per CDR3 protein. The sample records under 300,000 distinct CDR3 sequences, 8.6% being singletons. Sequenced input: blood, either unsorted or a sorted T cell fraction (not recorded which). The chain has TRBV30 and TRBJ2-3, with 8 bases fitting TRBD2. The TCR originated in a male donor with ankylosing spondylitis or in good health (not recorded which). In DNA, the CDR3 is TGTGCCTGGAGTCTGGCGGGGGGCGCAGATACGCAGTATTTT. Encoded protein: CAWSLAGGADTQYF. The complete variable domain, with remaining parts taken from reference TRBV30 and TRBJ2-3, reads SQTIHQWPATLVQPVGSPLSLECTVEGTSNPNLYWYRQAAGRGLQLLFYSVGIGQISSEVPQNLSASRPQDRQFILSSKKLLLSDSGFYLCAWSLAGGADTQYFGPGTRLTVL.